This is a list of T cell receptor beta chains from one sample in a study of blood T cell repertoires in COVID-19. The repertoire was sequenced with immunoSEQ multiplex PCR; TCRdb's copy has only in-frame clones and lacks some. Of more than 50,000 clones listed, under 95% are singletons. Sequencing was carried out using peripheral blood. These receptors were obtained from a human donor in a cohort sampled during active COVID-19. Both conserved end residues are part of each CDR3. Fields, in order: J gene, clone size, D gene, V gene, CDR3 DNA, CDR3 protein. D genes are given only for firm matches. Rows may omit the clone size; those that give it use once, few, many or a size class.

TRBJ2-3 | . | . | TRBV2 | TGTGCCAGCCAGGTCGATGCTAGCGCCAGCACAGATACGCAGTATTTT | CASQVDASASTDTQYF
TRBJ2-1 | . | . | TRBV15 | TGTGCCACCAGCAAAAACCGGGACACTGAGCAGTTCTTC | CATSKNRDTEQFF
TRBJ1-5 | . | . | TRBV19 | TGTGCCAGTAGTATTCTGCCCGGAGGTGGCAATCAGCCCCAGCATTTT | CASSILPGGGNQPQHF
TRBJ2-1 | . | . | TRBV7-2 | TGTGCCAGCAGCCAGGACTTGAACTCCTACAATGAGCAGTTCTTC | CASSQDLNSYNEQFF
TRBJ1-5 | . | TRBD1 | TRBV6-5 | TGTGCCGGGCGGACAGGGGGAGGTCAGCCCCAGCATTTT | CAGRTGGGQPQHF
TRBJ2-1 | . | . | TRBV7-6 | TGTGCCAGCAGCTTACCTCAGGGCGGTGTGGGACAAACCGGGAATGAGCAGTTCTTC | CASSLPQGGVGQTGNEQFF
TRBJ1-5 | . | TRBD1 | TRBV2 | TGTGCCAGCAGTGGACAGGGGGAAGTTCAGCCCCAGCATTTT | CASSGQGEVQPQHF
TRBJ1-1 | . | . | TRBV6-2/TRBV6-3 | TGTGCCAGCAGTTACAGGCGGGACACTGAAGCTTTCTTT | CASSYRRDTEAFF
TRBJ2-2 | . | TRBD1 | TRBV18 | TGTGCCAGCTCACCAAGGGACAGGGGGAGCACCGGGGAGCTGTTTTTT | CASSPRDRGSTGELFF
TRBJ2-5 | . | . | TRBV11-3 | TGTGCCAGCAGCTTAGGACAACAAGAGACCCAGTACTTC | CASSLGQQETQYF
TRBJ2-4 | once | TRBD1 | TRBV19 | TGTGCCAGTAGTCACAGGGACAGGGGAAACATTCAGTACTTC | CASSHRDRGNIQYF
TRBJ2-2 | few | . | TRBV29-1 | TGCAGCGTTGAGGGTCTCGGACTTTTAAACACCGGGGAGCTGTTTTTT | CSVEGLGLLNTGELFF
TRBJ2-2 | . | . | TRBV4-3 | TGCGCCAGCAGCCTTCGTAGCGGAAAGAACACCGGGGAGCTGTTTTTT | CASSLRSGKNTGELFF
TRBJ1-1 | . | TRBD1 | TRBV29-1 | TGCAGCGTGGCGGGACAGGGGCTCACTGAAGCTTTCTTT | CSVAGQGLTEAFF
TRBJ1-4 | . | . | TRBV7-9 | TGTGCCAGCAGCTTAGGGCTGTCAGCTAATGAAAAACTGTTTTTT | CASSLGLSANEKLFF
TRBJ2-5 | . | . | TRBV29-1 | TGCAGCGTTGAAGGACCAGGGGGGGAGACCCAGTACTTC | CSVEGPGGETQYF
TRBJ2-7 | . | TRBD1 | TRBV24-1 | TGTGCCACCAGTGACCCCGGTGACAGGGACAGCGAGCAGTACTTC | CATSDPGDRDSEQYF
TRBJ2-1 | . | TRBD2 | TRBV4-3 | TGCGCCAGCAGCCAAGACACTAGCGGGTACAATGAGCAGTTCTTC | CASSQDTSGYNEQFF
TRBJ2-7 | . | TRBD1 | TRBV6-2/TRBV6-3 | TGTGCCAGCAGCCCCTCGGGACAGGGGGCTAGAGAGCAGTACTTC | CASSPSGQGAREQYF
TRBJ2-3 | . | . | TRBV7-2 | TGTGCCAGCAGCTTAGATCGGGTCATCGCAGATACGCAGTATTTT | CASSLDRVIADTQYF
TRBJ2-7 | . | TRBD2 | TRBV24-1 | TGTGCCACCAGTGACCGTAGCGGGAGGGTGGGGGAGCAGTACTTC | CATSDRSGRVGEQYF
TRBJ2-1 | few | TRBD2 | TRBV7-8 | TGTGCCAGCAGCTGGGTTCCCTCGGGAGGTGAGCAGTTCTTC | CASSWVPSGGEQFF